This T cell receptor (beta chain) was captured by sequencing in a study of blood T cell repertoires in COVID-19. About the research overall: Both acute and convalescent COVID-19 samples were obtained from the United States, Italy and Spain. Nucleic acid was either cDNA or gDNA, and it came from T cells, B-cell-depleted T cells, or PBMCs.

Original methodology: Nucleated cell number was recorded as an estimate derived from reference gene primer amplification. TCRdb's copy holds only in-frame clones and misses some; the assay was immunoSEQ multiplex PCR. V, J and clone size were drawn from that table, and D and trimming were deduced from the DNA. The table has about 220,000 clones, roughly 84% seen once. The CDR3 sequence is 20 residues long. V gave up 1 base and J gave up 2 bases, with 26 bases separating them. Germline values: CDR1 SGHTA, CDR2 FQGTGA. The TCR sequence derives from a woman older than 75 with acute or convalescent COVID-19. The sequenced sample consisted of peripheral blood. V gene TRBV7-3 combines with J gene TRBJ1-2, with D uncertain. This CDR3 is CASSLNGEEIPMPQNYGYTF. The CDR3, as DNA: TGTGCCAGCAGCTTAAACGGTGAGGAGATCCCTATGCCCCAGAACTATGGCTACACCTTC. The variable domain in full, with the rest retrieved from reference TRBV7-3 and TRBJ1-2, is GAGVSQTPSNKVTEKGKYVELRCDPISGHTALYWYRQSLGQGPEFLIYFQGTGAADDSGLPNDRFFAVRPEGSVSTLKIQRTERGDSAVYLCASSLNGEEIPMPQNYGYTFGSGTRLTVV.